A single sample is the source of the 24 T cell receptor beta chains below, sequenced in a study of control samples from healthy donors and cancer patients (dated by TCRdb to about 2020). Libraries were constructed by the immunoSEQ multiplex PCR assay. TCRdb took over this immuneACCESS table, retaining in-frame rearrangements with V and J assigned. Such tables are incomplete; in checked studies, under half of the missing clones stem from an unresolved V gene, and the remainder is unexplained. Across this sample there are 190,000 or so clones, with 85% to 95% seen only once. Jointly, the top ten make up more than 1.1% of the sample. The specimen sequenced was blood. These receptors originate from a man aged 18 to 30 in good health.

The rearrangement uses TRBV7-8 and TRBJ1-2; TRBD1 agrees at 9 bases. Germline trimming cut 0 bases from V and 5 bases from J; bases unmatched to any gene: 1. Germline V lookup: CDR1 SGHVS, CDR2 FQNEAQ. This CDR3 contains 14 residues. CDR3 sequence reads: CASSLAGTGYGYTF. The CDR3, as DNA: TGTGCCAGCAGCTTAGCGGGGACAGGGTATGGCTACACCTTC. Complete variable domain (other parts from reference TRBV7-8 and TRBJ1-2): GAGVSQSPRYKVAKRGQDVALRCDPISGHVSLFWYQQALGQGPEFLTYFQNEAQLDKSGLPSDRFFAERPEGSVSTLKIQRTQQEDSAVYLCASSLAGTGYGYTFGSGTRLTVV.

The V call is TRBV4-1, the J call TRBJ1-5; tentative D call: TRBD1 (5 bases). V lost 0 bases to trimming and J lost 0 bases, with 12 bases between them. This CDR3 region has 17 residues. The germline V gene encodes CDR1 MGHRA and CDR2 YSYEKL. The CDR3 loop is CASSQDSRVYSNQPQHF. In DNA form, the CDR3 reads TGCGCCAGCAGCCAAGATAGCAGGGTCTATAGCAATCAGCCCCAGCATTTT.

The V gene is TRBV5-1, the J gene TRBJ2-2; 7 nucleotides match TRBD1. V lost 4 bases to trimming and J lost 1 base; unmatched junction nucleotides: 7. Per the germline V gene, CDR1 is SGHRS and CDR2 is YFSETQ. The CDR3 length is 16 residues. The DNA for the CDR3 is TGCGCCAGCAGCCCGGGACAGACATTGAACACCGGGGAGCTGTTTTTT. It is translated as CASSPGQTLNTGELFF.

The chain combines TRBV7-3 with TRBJ1-1; 9 bases are shared with TRBD1. From germline, CDR1 is SGHTA and CDR2 FQGTGA. V gave up 5 bases and J gave up 4 bases; unmatched junction bases: 2. The CDR3 has 13 residues. CDR3 sequence (DNA): TGTGCCAGCAGCATGGACAGGGGCACTGAAGCTTTCTTT. This sequence encodes CASSMDRGTEAFF. Using reference TRBV7-3 and TRBJ1-1 for the parts outside the CDR3, the full variable domain is GAGVSQTPSNKVTEKGKYVELRCDPISGHTALYWYRQSLGQGPEFLIYFQGTGAADDSGLPNDRFFAVRPEGSVSTLKIQRTERGDSAVYLCASSMDRGTEAFFGQGTRLTVV.

In this sample, this clone turned up once. The chain combines TRBV19 with TRBJ2-3; D possibly corresponds to TRBD1 (7 bases). The V end was cut by 6 bases, the J end by 0 bases, with 13 bases between. The CDR3 is 15 residues long. Germline lookup yields CDR1 LNHDA and CDR2 SQIVND (reference sequence). DNA of the CDR3: TGTGCCAGTAGAACAGGGGACTTCAGCACAGATACGCAGTATTTT. Its protein product is CASRTGDFSTDTQYF.

J is TRBJ2-3 and V is TRBV9, with 9 bases fitting TRBD1. CDR1 and CDR2 (germline): SGDLS, YYNGEE. J was trimmed by 2 bases and V by 3 bases; bases with no gene match: 19. The CDR3 is 20 residues long. Written as DNA, the CDR3 is TGTGCCAGCAGCGATCCCCGTTCCCTGGAACAGGGGGCTCTCACAGATACGCAGTATTTT. Its protein is CASSDPRSLEQGALTDTQYF.

CDR3 sequence (DNA): TGTGCCAGCGCCCCCGGACGGAACACTGAAGCTTTCTTT. Encoded protein: CASAPGRNTEAFF. This chain connects TRBV7-2 to TRBJ1-1; D unresolved. V was trimmed by 8 bases and J by 1 base, leaving 11 bases between them. The CDR3 sequence is 13 residues long. CDR1 is SGHTA, CDR2 FQGNSA, per germline.

The rearrangement joins TRBV2 to TRBJ1-2; D gene ambiguous. Trimming shortened V by 2 bases and J by 0 bases, and 7 bases separated the two germline ends. CDR1 is SNHLY and CDR2 is FYNNEI in the germline V gene. This CDR3 is built from 14 residues. This CDR3 reads CASSEMIANYGYTF. The CDR3 bases are TGTGCCAGCAGTGAAATGATAGCTAACTATGGCTACACCTTC.

The chain uses TRBV11-2 and TRBJ2-7; D gene unclear. This CDR3 spans 10 amino acids. V lost 4 bases and J 5 bases, leaving 3 bases between the germline ends. Germline V gene data show CDR1 as SGHAT and CDR2 as FQNNGV. CDR3 DNA sequence: TGTGCCAGCAGCTGGAACGAGCAGTACTTC. Its protein is CASSWNEQYF.

The chain uses TRBV18 and TRBJ2-5; D ambiguous. CDR1 and CDR2 (germline): KGHSH, LQKENI. Trimming removed 3 bases from V and 5 bases from J, with 13 bases in between. There are 14 residues in the CDR3. The DNA of the CDR3 is TGTGCCAGCTCACCGGTCTGGGCCCGGGAGACCCAGTACTTC. Protein product: CASSPVWARETQYF.

This clone was detected once. The rearrangement joins TRBV5-1 to TRBJ1-1, with TRBD1 matching 7 bases. The germline gives CDR1 SGHRS, CDR2 YFSETQ. J was trimmed by 4 bases and V by 0 bases; bases with no gene match: 6. This CDR3 contains 15 residues. This CDR3 is CASSLGGTVSTEAFF. DNA of the CDR3: TGCGCCAGCAGCTTGGGAGGGACAGTCAGCACTGAAGCTTTCTTT.

The rearrangement links TRBV5-1 to TRBJ1-1, with D perhaps TRBD1 (5 bases). CDR3 length equals 13 residues. V lost 2 bases to trimming and J lost 10 bases, with 15 bases between them. Germline V gene data show CDR1 as SGHRS and CDR2 as YFSETQ. The CDR3 nucleotides read TGCGCCAGCAGCTTAGGCCGCGACGGGGGAGCTTTCTTT. As protein: CASSLGRDGGAFF.

The rearrangement uses TRBV6-5 and TRBJ2-5; D might be TRBD2 (6 bases). The ends were cut back, 0 bases at V and 5 bases at J, with 13 bases in the middle. The CDR3 extends over 15 amino acids. Germline CDR1 reads MNHEY; CDR2 reads SVGAGI. The chain's CDR3 is CASSYSYGTLETQYF. Here the CDR3 DNA reads TGTGCCAGCAGTTACTCCTACGGGACTCTGGAGACCCAGTACTTC.

A single count supports this clone. The V and J genes are TRBV30 and TRBJ2-7; D remains ambiguous. Deletions cut 3 bases from V and 4 bases from J, with 7 bases between. Germline lookup yields CDR1 GTSNPN and CDR2 SVGIG (reference sequence). This CDR3 is 11 amino acids long. CDR3 in amino acids: CAWRWGYEQYF. The CDR3 DNA reads TGTGCCTGGAGATGGGGTTACGAGCAGTACTTC. Drawing the rest from reference TRBV30 and TRBJ2-7, the complete variable domain is SQTIHQWPATLVQPVGSPLSLECTVEGTSNPNLYWYRQAAGRGLQLLFYSVGIGQISSEVPQNLSASRPQDRQFILSSKKLLLSDSGFYLCAWRWGYEQYFGPGTRLTVT.

The rearrangement uses TRBV12-5 and TRBJ2-1; possible D gene TRBD1, 8 bases. The V and J ends lost 1 base and 8 bases respectively, with 21 bases between them. Germline loops: CDR1 LGHNT, CDR2 FRNRAP. This CDR3 is 17 amino acids long. The DNA of the CDR3 is TGTGCTAGTGGTTTGGGAACAGGGGGGGGACTACACGATGAGCAGTTCTTC. Its protein product is CASGLGTGGGLHDEQFF.

The V gene is TRBV19, the J gene TRBJ2-1; no firm D call. With 5 bases removed from V and 1 base from J, the gap between germline ends came to 15 bases. Germline CDR1 LNHDA, CDR2 SQIVND (reference sequence). CDR3 length: 16 residues. In nucleotides, the CDR3 is TGTGCCAGTAGTCCGCAAGCCATACCTTCCTACAATGAGCAGTTCTTC. Its translation is CASSPQAIPSYNEQFF.

This clone qualifies as medium-sized. The chain employs TRBV27 and TRBJ2-2; no firm D call. Trimming cost V 5 bases and J 4 bases, with 5 bases left between them. Per germline, CDR1 MNHEY and CDR2 SMNVEV (reference sequence). CDR3 length: 12 amino acids. CDR3 in amino acids: CASSPITGELFF. The DNA for the CDR3 is TGTGCCAGCAGTCCGATCACCGGGGAGCTGTTTTTT.

The V and J genes are TRBV24-1 and TRBJ1-1; 8 bases fit TRBD1. The germline gives CDR1 KGHDR, CDR2 SFDVKD. CDR3 length: 11 amino acids. Losses at the gene ends were 11 bases for V and 8 bases for J; bases not matched to a gene: 6. The CDR3 sequence is CAIRQGSEAFF. The CDR3 coding sequence is TGTGCCATAAGACAGGGGTCCGAAGCTTTCTTT.

The gene calls are TRBV27 and TRBJ1-1, with TRBD1 matching over 9 bases. Unmatched junction bases numbered 9, after V lost 3 bases and J lost 1 base. The CDR3 consists of 17 residues. Germline V lookup: CDR1 MNHEY, CDR2 SMNVEV (reference sequence). The CDR3 nucleotides read TGTGCCAGCAGTTTCTTTCCGGGACAGGGAAGGAACACTGAAGCTTTCTTT. Encoded protein: CASSFFPGQGRNTEAFF.

CDR3 bases: TGTGCCAGCAGCGTAGTACAGGGGGCAGATACGCAGTATTTT. Translated: CASSVVQGADTQYF. This rearrangement joins TRBV9 to TRBJ2-3; 8 bases agree with TRBD1. Trimming at V came to 0 bases and at J to 4 bases, leaving 1 base not matched to a gene. Germline V gene data show CDR1 as SGDLS and CDR2 as YYNGEE. The CDR3 length is 14 residues. The complete variable domain, with remaining parts taken from reference TRBV9 and TRBJ2-3, reads DSGVTQTPKHLITATGQRVTLRCSPRSGDLSVYWYQQSLDQGLQFLIQYYNGEERAKGNILERFSAQQFPDLHSELNLSSLELGDSALYFCASSVVQGADTQYFGPGTRLTVL.

The chain employs TRBV15 and TRBJ1-4; 10 bases match TRBD1. V was pared by 4 bases and J by 7 bases, with 3 bases of the junction left unmatched. The CDR3 extends over 14 amino acids. Germline CDR1 is LNHNV and CDR2 is YYDKDF (reference sequence). CDR3 loop: CATSTRTGGEKLFF. The CDR3 region has the DNA TGTGCCACCAGCACCCGGACAGGGGGTGAAAAACTGTTTTTT.

Concerning this clone itself: Its ends do not fully match the called genes, so a read error is possible. This chain links TRBV27 with TRBJ2-2; 7 nucleotides match TRBD2. Per germline, CDR1 MNHEY and CDR2 SMNVEV (reference sequence). The CDR3 covers 15 residues. For the CDR3, the DNA is TGTGCCGGCAGAGCGGGACGGGCCGTATCCGGGGAGCTGTTTTTT. Its protein product is CAGRAGRAVSGELFF.

The chain couples TRBV7-9 to TRBJ2-7; D gene uncertain. The CDR3 runs 13 residues. V was trimmed by 5 bases and J by 2 bases, leaving 10 bases between them. The V gene's germline CDR1 is SEHNR and CDR2 FQNEAQ (reference sequence). CDR3 nucleotides: TGTGCCAGCAGCCACGTTGGGACCTACGAGCAGTACTTC. It yields the protein CASSHVGTYEQYF.

The chain couples TRBV27 to TRBJ1-4, with 7 bases fitting TRBD1. The V segment lost 6 bases and the J segment 4 bases; nucleotides outside the gene matches: 5. Germline loops: CDR1 MNHEY, CDR2 SMNVEV (reference sequence). CDR3 length: 14 amino acids. CDR3 bases: TGTGCCAGCAGCCAGACAGGGTATAATGAAAAACTGTTTTTT. It translates to CASSQTGYNEKLFF.